This TCR beta chain was obtained from a study of CD8 T cells in Susac syndrome. Germline loops: CDR1 DFQATT, CDR2 SNEGSKA (reference sequence). The ends were cut back, 7 bases at V and 3 bases at J, with 10 bases in the middle. The CDR3 has 11 amino acids. Random hexamers primed reverse transcription of about 0.5 to 1 ug RNA. TCRdb re-analysed the immunoSEQ multiplex PCR reads in MiXCR, keeping a single row per CDR3 protein. The data contain some 130,000 distinct CDR3 sequences, around 94% of them singletons. The receptor was derived from a human donor with multiple sclerosis. What was sequenced was CD4+ T cells from PBMCs. The gene calls are TRBV20-1 and TRBJ2-7; D perhaps matches TRBD1 (6 bases). The CDR3 coding sequence is TGCAGTGGACTACAGGGCTACGAGCAGTACTTC. Translating gives CSGLQGYEQYF.